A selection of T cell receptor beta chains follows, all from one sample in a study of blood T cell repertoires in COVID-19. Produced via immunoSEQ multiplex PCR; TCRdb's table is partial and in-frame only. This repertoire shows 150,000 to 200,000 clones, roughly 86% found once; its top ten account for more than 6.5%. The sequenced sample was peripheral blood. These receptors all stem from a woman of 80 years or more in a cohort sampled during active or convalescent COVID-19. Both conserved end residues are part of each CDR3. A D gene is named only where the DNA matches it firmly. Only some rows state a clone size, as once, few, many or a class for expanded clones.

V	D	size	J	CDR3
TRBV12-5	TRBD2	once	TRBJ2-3	CASGLGTLAGGNTDTQYF
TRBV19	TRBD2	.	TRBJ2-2	CASSTLGLAGRTGELFF
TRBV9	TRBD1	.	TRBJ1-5	CASSVTGTGNQPQHF
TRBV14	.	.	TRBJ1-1	CASSPGREKDILSMNTEAFF
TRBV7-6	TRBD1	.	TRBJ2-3	CASSLDRGATQYF
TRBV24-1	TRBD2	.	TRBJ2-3	CATSDPSGRFSDTQYF
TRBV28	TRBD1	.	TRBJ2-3	CASIRDSFTDTQYF
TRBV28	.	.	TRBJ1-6	CASSLGGSSYNSPLHF
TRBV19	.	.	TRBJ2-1	CASRRKAGSYNEQFF
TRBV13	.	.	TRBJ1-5	CASSLGPDQPQHF
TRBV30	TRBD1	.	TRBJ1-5	CAWSPGQGASQPQHF
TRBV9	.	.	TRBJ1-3	CASSVAGGRAGNTIYF
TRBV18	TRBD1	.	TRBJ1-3	CASSPWGQGSGNTIYF
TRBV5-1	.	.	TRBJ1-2	CASSPAEGGYGYTF
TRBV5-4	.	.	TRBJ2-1	CAIGTGSSYNEQFF
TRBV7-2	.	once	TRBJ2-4	CASSLAFLNIQYF
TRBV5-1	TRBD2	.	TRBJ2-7	CASSLGGGSSYEQYF
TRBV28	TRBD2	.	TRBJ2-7	CASTDSSGDPYEQYF
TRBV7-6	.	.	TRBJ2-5	CASSQGPRGQETQYF
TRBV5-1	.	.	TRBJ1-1	CASSLDLGARTEAFF
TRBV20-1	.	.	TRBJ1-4	CSAKADEKLFF
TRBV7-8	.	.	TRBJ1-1	CASSLAPAGRPVTEAFF
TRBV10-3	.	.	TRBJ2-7	CGAGQRPYEQYF
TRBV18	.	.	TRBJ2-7	CASSPSNSPYEQYF
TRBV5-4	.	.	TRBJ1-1	CASSLETLNTEAFF
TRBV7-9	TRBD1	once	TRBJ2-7	CASSLGTGGFEQYF
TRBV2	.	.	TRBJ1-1	CASSEVLGALTEAFF
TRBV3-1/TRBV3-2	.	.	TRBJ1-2	CASSQGARANYGYTF
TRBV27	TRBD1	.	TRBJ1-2	CASSGTGLGYGYTF
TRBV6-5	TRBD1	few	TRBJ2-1	CASSPTRGPAGVQFF
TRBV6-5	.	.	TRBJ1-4	CASSYSRAYNEKLFF